The source of this TCR beta chain is a study of early T cells in non-severe SARS-CoV-2 infection. Study-wide context: Sequencing input comprised bulk RNA from unsorted whole blood; chain pairing was not available.

Trimming left V 6 bases short and J 10 bases short, with 21 bases between. Germline assignment: CDR1 MNHNS and CDR2 SASEGT. The CDR3 runs 15 residues. In the library, individual cDNA molecules carried attached unique molecular identifiers. TCRdb re-called the 5' RACE reads with MiXCR, one entry per CDR3 protein. The sample consists of 100,000 to 120,000 distinct CDR3 sequences, around 12% of them appearing once. This TCR came from an adult who was a healthcare worker with PCR-confirmed SARS-CoV-2 infection or an uninfected control (not recorded which). The source material was whole blood, sampled at baseline. The chain has TRBV6-1 and TRBJ2-2; D might be TRBD2 (5 bases). The CDR3 reads CASSATLGGPVELFF. CDR3 DNA: TGTGCCAGCAGCGCGACACTAGGAGGTCCGGTGGAGCTGTTTTTT.